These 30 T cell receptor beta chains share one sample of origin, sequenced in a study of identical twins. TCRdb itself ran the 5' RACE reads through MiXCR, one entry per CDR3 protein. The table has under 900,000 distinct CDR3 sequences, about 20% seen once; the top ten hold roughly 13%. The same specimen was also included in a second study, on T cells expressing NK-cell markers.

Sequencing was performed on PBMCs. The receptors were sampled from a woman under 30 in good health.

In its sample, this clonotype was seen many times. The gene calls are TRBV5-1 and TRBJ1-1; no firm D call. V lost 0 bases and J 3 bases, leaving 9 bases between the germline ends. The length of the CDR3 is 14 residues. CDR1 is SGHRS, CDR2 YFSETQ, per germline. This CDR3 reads CASSLARGDTEAFF. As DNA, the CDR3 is TGCGCCAGCAGCTTGGCCCGCGGGGACACTGAAGCTTTCTTT.

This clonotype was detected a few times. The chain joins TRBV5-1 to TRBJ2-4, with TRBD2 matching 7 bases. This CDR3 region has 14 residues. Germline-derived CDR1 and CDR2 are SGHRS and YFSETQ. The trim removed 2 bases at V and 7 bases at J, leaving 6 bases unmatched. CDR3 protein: CASSFGRGTNIQYF. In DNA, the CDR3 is TGCGCCAGCAGCTTTGGGAGGGGTACGAACATTCAGTACTTC.

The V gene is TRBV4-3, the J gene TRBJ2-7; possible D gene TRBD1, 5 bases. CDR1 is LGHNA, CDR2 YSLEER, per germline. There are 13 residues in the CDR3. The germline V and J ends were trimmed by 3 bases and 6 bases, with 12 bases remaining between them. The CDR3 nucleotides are TGCGCCAGCAGCCAGGGGCTGCCCGGCGAGCAGTACTTC. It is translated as CASSQGLPGEQYF.

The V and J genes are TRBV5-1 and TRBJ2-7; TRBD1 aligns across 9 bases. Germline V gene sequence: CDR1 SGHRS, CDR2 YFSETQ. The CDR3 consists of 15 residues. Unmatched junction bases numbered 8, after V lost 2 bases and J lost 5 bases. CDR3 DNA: TGCGCCAGCAGCTTCACCTCCGGACAGGGGAACGAGCAGTACTTC. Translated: CASSFTSGQGNEQYF.

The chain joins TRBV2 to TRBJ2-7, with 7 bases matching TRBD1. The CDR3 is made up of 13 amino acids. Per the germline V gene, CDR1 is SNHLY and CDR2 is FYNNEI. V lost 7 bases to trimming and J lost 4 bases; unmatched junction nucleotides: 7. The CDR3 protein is CASKNPTGYEQYF. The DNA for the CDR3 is TGTGCCAGCAAGAATCCGACAGGGTACGAGCAGTACTTC.

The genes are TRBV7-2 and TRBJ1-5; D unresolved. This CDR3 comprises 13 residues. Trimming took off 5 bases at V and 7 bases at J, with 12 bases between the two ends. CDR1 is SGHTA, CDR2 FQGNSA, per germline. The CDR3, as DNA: TGTGCCAGCAGCCCATCCACCAAGCAGCCCCAGCATTTT. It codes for CASSPSTKQPQHF.

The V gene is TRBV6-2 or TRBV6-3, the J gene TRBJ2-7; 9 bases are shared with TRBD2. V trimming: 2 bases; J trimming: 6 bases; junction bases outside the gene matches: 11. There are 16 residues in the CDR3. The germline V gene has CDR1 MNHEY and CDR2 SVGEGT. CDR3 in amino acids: CASSYPLGTSTVEQYF. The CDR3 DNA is TGTGCCAGCAGTTACCCTCTGGGGACTAGCACGGTCGAGCAGTACTTC.

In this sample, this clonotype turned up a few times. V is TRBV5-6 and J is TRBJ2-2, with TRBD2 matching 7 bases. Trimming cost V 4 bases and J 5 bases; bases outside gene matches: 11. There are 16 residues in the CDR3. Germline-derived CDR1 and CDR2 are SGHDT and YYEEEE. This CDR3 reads CASSPVWTRGTGELFF. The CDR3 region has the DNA TGTGCCAGCAGCCCGGTATGGACTAGAGGTACCGGGGAGCTGTTTTTT.

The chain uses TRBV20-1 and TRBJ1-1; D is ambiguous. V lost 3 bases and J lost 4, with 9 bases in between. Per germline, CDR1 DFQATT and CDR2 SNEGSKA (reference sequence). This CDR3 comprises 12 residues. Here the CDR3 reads CSARWRITEAFF. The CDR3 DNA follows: TGCAGTGCTAGGTGGAGAATCACTGAAGCTTTCTTT.

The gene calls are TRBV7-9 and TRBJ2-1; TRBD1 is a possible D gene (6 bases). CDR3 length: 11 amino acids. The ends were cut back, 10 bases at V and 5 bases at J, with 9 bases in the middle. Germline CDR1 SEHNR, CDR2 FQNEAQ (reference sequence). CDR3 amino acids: CATPGDNEQFF. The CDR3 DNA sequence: TGTGCCACCCCAGGGGACAATGAGCAGTTCTTC.

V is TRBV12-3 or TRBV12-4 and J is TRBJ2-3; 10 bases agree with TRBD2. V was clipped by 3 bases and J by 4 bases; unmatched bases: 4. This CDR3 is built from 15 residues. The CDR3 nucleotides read TGTGCCAGCAGTTTCAGCGGGGGGGCTGCAGATACGCAGTATTTT. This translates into CASSFSGGAADTQYF.

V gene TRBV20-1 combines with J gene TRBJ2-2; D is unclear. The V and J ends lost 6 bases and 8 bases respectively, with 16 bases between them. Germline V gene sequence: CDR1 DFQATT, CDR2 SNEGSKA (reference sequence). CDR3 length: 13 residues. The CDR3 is CSARTTPRGELFF. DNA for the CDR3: TGCAGTGCCCGGACGACGCCGCGGGGGGAGCTGTTTTTT.

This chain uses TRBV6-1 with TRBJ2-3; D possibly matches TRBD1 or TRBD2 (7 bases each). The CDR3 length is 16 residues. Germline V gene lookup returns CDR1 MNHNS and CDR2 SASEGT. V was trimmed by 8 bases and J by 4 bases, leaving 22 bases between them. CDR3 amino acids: CASGPRGEGVSDTQYF. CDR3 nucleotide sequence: TGTGCCAGCGGCCCCAGGGGGGAGGGTGTGTCAGATACGCAGTATTTT.

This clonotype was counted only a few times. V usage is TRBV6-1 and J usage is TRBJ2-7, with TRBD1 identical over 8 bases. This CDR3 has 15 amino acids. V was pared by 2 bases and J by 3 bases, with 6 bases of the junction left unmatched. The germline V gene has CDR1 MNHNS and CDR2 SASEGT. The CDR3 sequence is CASSELPGQDYEQYF. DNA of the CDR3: TGTGCCAGCAGTGAACTCCCGGGACAGGACTACGAGCAGTACTTC.

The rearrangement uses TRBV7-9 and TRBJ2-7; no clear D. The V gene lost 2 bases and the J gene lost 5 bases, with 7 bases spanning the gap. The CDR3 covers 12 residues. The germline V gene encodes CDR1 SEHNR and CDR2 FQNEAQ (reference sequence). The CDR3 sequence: CASSLIGHEQYF. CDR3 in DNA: TGTGCCAGCAGCTTAATTGGCCACGAGCAGTACTTC.

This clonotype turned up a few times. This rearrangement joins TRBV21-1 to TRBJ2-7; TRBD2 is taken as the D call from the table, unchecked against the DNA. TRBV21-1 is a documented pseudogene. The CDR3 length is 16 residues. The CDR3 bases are TGTGCCAGCAGCAAATTAGCGGGAATTAAACCCGACGAGCAGTACTTC. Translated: CASSKLAGIKPDEQYF.

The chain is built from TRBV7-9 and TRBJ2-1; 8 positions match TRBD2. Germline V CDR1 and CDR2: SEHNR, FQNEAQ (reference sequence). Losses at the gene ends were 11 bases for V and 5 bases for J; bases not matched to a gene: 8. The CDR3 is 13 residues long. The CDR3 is CASRLAYDNEQFF. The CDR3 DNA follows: TGTGCCTCCCGACTAGCGTATGACAATGAGCAGTTCTTC.

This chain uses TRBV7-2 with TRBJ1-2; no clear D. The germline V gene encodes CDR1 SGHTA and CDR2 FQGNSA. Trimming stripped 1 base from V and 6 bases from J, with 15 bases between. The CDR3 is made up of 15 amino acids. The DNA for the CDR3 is TGTGCCAGCAGCTTAGTAGCGCAGGACGAGGATGGCTACACCTTC. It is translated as CASSLVAQDEDGYTF.

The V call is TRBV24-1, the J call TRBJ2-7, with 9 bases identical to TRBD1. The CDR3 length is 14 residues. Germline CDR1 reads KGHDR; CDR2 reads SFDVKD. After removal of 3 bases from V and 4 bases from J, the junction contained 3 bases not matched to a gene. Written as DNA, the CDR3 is TGTGCCACCAGTGATACAGGGGGCTGGTACGAGCAGTACTTC. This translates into CATSDTGGWYEQYF.

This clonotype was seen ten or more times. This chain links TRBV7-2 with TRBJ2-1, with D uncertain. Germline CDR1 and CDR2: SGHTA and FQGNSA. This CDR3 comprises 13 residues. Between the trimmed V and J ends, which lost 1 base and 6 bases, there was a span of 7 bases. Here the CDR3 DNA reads TGTGCCAGCAGCTTAGTTCGCTTCAATGAGCAGTTCTTC. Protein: CASSLVRFNEQFF.

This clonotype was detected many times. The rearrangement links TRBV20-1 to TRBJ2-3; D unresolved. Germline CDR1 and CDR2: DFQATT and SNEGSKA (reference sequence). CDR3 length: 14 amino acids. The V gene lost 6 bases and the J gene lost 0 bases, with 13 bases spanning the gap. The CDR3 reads CSASPVSSTDTQYF. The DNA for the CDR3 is TGCAGTGCCTCTCCCGTATCTAGCACAGATACGCAGTATTTT.

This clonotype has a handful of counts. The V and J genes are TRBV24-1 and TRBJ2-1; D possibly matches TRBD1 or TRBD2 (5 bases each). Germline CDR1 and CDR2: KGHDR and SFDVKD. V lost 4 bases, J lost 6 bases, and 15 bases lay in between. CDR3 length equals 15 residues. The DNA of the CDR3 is TGTGCCACCAGTGACCGATGGGACCCGGGCAATGAGCAGTTCTTC. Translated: CATSDRWDPGNEQFF.

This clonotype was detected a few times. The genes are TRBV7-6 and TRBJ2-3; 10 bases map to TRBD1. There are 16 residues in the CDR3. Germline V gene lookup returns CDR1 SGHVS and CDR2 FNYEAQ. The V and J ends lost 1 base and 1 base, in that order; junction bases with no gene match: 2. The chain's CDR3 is CASSLETGGGTDTQYF. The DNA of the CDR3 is TGTGCCAGCAGCTTAGAGACAGGGGGCGGCACAGATACGCAGTATTTT.

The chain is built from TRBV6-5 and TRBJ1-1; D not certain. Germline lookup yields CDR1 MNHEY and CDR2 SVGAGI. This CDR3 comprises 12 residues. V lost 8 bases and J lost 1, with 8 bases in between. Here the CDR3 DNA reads TGTGCCAGCGGCGGGGAGAACACTGAAGCTTTCTTT. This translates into CASGGENTEAFF.

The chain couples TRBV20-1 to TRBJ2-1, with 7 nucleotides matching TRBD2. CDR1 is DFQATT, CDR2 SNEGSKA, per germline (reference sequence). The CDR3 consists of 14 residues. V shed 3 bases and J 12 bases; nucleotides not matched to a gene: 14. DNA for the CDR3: TGCAGTGCTAGCCCCACCCCCCGCGGGGGTTGGCAGTTCTTC. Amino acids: CSASPTPRGGWQFF.

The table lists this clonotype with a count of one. The CDR3: CASSDGVRGAYEQYF. The CDR3 bases are TGTGCCAGCAGCGATGGGGTGAGAGGGGCCTACGAGCAGTACTTC. This chain connects TRBV7-9 to TRBJ2-7, with D tentatively TRBD1 or TRBD2 (5 bases each). This CDR3 region has 15 residues. Germline assignment: CDR1 SEHNR and CDR2 FQNEAQ (reference sequence). The V and J ends lost 5 bases and 2 bases respectively, with 16 bases between them.

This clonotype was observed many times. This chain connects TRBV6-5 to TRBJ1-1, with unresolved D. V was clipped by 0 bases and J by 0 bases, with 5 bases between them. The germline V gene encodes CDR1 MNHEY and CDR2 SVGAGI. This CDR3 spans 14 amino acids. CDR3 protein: CASSYSRLNTEAFF. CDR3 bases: TGTGCCAGCAGTTACTCGAGACTGAACACTGAAGCTTTCTTT.

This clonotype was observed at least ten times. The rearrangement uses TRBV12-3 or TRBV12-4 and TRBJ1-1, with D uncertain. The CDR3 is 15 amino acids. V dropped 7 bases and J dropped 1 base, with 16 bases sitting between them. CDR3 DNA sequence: TGTGCCAGCACCCCGGCCGGGCAGAAGAACACTGAAGCTTTCTTT. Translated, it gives CASTPAGQKNTEAFF.

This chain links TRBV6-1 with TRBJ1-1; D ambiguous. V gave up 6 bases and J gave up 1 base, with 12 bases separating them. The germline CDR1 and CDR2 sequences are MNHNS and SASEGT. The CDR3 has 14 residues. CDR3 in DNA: TGTGCCAGCAGATTGCCGGGCTCGAACACTGAAGCTTTCTTT. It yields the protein CASRLPGSNTEAFF.

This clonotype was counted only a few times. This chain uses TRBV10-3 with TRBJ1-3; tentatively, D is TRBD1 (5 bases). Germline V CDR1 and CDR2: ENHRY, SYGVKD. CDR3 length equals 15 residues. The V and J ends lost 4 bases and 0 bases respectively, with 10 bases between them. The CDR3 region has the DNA TGTGCCATCAGTGTAGGGGCCTCCTCTGGAAACACCATATATTTT. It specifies CAISVGASSGNTIYF.